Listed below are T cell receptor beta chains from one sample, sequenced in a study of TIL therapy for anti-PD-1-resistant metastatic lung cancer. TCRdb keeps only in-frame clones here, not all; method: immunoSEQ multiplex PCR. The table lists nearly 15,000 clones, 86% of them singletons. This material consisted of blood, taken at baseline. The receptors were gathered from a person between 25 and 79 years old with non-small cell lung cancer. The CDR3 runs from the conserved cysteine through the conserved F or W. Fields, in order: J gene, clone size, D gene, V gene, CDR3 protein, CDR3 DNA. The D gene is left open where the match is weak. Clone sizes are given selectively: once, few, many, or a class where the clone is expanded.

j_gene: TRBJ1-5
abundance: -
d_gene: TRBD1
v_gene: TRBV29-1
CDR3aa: CSVKDRDSHQPQHF
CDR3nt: TGCAGCGTGAAGGACAGGGACTCACATCAGCCCCAGCATTTT

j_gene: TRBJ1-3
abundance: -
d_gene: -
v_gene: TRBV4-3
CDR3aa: CASSTRPGTGNTIYF
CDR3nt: TGCGCCAGCAGCACACGTCCCGGGACGGGAAACACCATATATTTT

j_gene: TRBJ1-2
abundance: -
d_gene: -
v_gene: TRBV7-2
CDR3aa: CASSTRTDNYGYTF
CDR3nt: TGTGCCAGCAGCACCCGGACGGATAACTATGGCTACACCTTC

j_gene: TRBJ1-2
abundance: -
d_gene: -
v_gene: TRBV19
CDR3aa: CASSSPGTVGYTF
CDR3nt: TGTGCCAGTAGTTCTCCCGGGACTGTCGGCTACACCTTC

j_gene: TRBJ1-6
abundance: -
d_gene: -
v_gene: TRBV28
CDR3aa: CASRRQASSYNSPLHF
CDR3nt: TGTGCCAGCAGGCGACAGGCGAGCTCCTATAATTCACCCCTCCACTTT

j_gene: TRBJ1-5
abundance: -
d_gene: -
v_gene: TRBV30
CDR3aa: CAWSDGHGNQPQHF
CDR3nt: TGTGCCTGGAGTGACGGACACGGCAATCAGCCCCAGCATTTT

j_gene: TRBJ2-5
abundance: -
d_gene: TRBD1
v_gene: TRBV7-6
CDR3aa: CASSLRDRARQETQYF
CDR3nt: TGTGCCAGCAGCTTGAGGGACAGGGCGCGTCAAGAGACCCAGTACTTC

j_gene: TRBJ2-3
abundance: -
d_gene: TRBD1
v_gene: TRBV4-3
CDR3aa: CASSQPGQGGDTQYF
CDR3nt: TGCGCCAGCAGCCAACCGGGACAGGGGGGCGATACGCAGTATTTT

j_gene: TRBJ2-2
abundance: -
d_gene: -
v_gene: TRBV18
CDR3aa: CASSPVYGTGELFF
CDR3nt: TGTGCCAGCTCACCAGTGTACGGTACCGGGGAGCTGTTTTTT

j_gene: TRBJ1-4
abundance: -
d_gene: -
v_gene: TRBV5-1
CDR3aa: CASSPGSATNEKLFF
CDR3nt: TGCGCCAGCAGCCCTGGTTCAGCAACTAATGAAAAACTGTTTTTT

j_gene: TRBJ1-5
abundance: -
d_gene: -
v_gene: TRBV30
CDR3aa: CAWSGGGNQPQHF
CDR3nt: TGTGCCTGGAGTGGGGGAGGCAATCAGCCCCAGCATTTT

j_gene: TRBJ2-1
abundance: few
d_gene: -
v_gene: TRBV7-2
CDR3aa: CASLPEATRSEQFF
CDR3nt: TGTGCCAGCCTACCAGAGGCTACCCGTTCGGAGCAGTTCTTC

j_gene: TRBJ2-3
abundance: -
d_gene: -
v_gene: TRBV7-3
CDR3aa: CASSLSQNTDTQYF
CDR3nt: TGTGCCAGCAGCTTATCCCAGAACACAGATACGCAGTATTTT

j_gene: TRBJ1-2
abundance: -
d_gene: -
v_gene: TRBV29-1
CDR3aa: CSVGPRVYYGYTF
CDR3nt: TGCAGCGTTGGACCCAGGGTTTACTATGGCTACACCTTC

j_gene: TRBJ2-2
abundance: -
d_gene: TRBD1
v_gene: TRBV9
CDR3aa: CASRRGPNTGELFF
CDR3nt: TGTGCCAGCCGTAGGGGGCCGAACACCGGGGAGCTGTTTTTT

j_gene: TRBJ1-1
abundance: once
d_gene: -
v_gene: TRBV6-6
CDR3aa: CASSYSILGTEAFF
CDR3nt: TGTGCCAGCAGTTACTCGATTTTAGGGACTGAAGCTTTCTTT

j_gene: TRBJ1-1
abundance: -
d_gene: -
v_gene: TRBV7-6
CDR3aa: CASSSTLVDTEAFF
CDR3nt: TGTGCCAGCAGCTCGACTCTTGTGGACACTGAAGCTTTCTTT

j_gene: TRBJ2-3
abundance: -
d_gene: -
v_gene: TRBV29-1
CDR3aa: CSGGRGGGTDTQYF
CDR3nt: TGCAGCGGGGGGAGGGGGGGAGGCACAGATACGCAGTATTTT

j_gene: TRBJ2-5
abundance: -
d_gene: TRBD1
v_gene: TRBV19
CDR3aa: CASSLPGTAKETQYF
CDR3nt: TGTGCCAGTAGTCTCCCCGGGACAGCTAAAGAGACCCAGTACTTC

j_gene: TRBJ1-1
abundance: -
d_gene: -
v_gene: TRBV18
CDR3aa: CASSAGTPSNTEAFF
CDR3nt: TGTGCCAGCTCAGCCGGAACACCCAGTAACACTGAAGCTTTCTTT

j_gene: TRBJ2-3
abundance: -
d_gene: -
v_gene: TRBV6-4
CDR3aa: CASRKGPADTDTQYF
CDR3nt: TGTGCCAGCAGAAAGGGACCCGCGGACACAGATACGCAGTATTTT

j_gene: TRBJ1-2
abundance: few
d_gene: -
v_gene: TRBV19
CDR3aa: CASSAQLKGGYTF
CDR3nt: TGTGCCAGTAGTGCCCAGCTCAAGGGTGGCTACACCTTC

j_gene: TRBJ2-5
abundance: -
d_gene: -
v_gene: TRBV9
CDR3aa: CASSVGGETQYF
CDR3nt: TGTGCCAGCAGCGTGGGAGGAGAGACCCAGTACTTC

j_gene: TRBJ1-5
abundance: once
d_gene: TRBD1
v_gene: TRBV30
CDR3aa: CAWTRQGNQPQHF
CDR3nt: TGTGCCTGGACCCGACAGGGGAATCAGCCCCAGCATTTT

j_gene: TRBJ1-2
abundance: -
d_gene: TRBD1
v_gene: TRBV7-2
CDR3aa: CASSLARGAGTGEAGGYTF
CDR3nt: TGTGCCAGCAGCTTAGCCCGAGGGGCCGGGACAGGGGAGGCTGGAGGCTACACCTTC

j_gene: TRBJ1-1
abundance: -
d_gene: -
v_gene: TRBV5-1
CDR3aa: CASSFAPGTEAFF
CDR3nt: TGCGCCAGCAGCTTCGCCCCGGGGACTGAAGCTTTCTTT

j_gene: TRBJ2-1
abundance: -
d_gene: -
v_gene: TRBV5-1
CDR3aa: CASSWDNSYNEQFF
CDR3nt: TGCGCCAGCAGCTGGGACAACTCCTACAATGAGCAGTTCTTC

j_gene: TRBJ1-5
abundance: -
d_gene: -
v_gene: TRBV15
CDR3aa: CAKVRAGSNQPQHF
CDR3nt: TGTGCCAAGGTGAGGGCAGGCAGCAATCAGCCCCAGCATTTT